This T cell receptor (beta chain) emerged from a study of regulatory T cells in long-lasting Graves disease. The time point denotes: persistent/refractory GD, antithyroid drugs over 5 years with positive TRAb. Making the TCR library involved RNA that had been extracted from PBMCs. CDR1 SGHDT and CDR2 YYEEEE come from the germline V gene. The V gene end was trimmed by 3 bases and the J gene end by 8 bases; junction bases not matched to a gene: 11. The CDR3 runs 16 residues. This clonotype has a handful of counts. HTBI primers from iRepertoire and Arm-PCR of CDR3 regions yielded the TCR beta libraries. TCRdb itself ran the multiplex PCR reads through MiXCR, one entry per CDR3 protein. The sample has approximately 400,000 distinct CDR3 sequences, about a quarter seen once.

Source: peripheral blood mononuclear cells (PBMCs), taken when the disease was refractory, from a patient treated with antithyroid drugs. The chain links TRBV5-6 to TRBJ1-6, with 7 nucleotides matching TRBD1. The receptor's source is a female donor with Graves disease. CDR3 protein: CASSWGETGKDSPLHF. As DNA, the CDR3 is TGTGCCAGCAGCTGGGGGGAGACAGGGAAGGATTCACCCCTCCACTTT.